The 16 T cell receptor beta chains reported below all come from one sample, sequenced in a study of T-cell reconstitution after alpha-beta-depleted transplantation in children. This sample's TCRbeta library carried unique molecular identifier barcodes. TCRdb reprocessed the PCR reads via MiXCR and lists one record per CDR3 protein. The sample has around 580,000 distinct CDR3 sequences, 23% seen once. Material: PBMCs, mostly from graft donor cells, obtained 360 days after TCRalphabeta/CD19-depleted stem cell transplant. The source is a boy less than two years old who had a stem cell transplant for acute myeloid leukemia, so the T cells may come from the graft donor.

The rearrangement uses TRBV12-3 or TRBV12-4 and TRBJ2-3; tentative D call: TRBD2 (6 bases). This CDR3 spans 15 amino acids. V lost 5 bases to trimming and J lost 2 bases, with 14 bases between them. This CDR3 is CASSGRLDVTDTQYF. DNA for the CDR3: TGTGCCAGCAGTGGCCGACTAGACGTCACAGATACGCAGTATTTT.

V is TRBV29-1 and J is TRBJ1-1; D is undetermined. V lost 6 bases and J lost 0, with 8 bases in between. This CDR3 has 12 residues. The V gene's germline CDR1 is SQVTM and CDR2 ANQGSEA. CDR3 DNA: TGCAGCGTGCAGAGACTGAACACTGAAGCTTTCTTT. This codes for CSVQRLNTEAFF.

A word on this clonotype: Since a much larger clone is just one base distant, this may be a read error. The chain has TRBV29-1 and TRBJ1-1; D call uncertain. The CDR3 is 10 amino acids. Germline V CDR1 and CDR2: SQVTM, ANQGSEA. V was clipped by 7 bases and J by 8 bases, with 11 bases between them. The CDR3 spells CSAWRSEAFF. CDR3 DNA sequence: TGCAGCGCTTGGAGGTCAGAAGCTTTCTTT.

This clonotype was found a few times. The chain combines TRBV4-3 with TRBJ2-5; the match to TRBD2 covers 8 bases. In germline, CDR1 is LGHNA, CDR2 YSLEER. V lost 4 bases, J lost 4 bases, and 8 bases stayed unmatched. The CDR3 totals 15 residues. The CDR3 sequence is CASSPRGGGSETQYF. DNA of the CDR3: TGCGCCAGCAGCCCACGGGGGGGTGGATCAGAGACCCAGTACTTC.

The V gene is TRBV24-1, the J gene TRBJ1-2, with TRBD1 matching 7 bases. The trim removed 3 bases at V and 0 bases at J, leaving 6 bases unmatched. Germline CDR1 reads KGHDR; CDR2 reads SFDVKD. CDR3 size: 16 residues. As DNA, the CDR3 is TGTGCCACCAGTGATCATCCAGGGACAGCTAACTATGGCTACACCTTC. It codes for CATSDHPGTANYGYTF.

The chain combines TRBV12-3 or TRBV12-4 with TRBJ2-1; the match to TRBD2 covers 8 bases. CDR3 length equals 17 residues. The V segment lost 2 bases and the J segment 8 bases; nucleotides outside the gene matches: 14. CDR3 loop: CASSLFPGGGAFYEQFF. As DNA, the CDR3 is TGTGCCAGCAGTTTATTCCCGGGAGGGGGGGCGTTCTATGAGCAGTTCTTC.

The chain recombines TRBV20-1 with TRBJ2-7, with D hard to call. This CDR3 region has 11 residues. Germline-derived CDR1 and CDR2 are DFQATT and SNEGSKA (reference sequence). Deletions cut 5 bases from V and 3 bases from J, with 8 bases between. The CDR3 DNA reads TGCAGTGCTCCCGACCGCTACGAGCAGTACGTC. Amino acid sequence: CSAPDRYEQYV.

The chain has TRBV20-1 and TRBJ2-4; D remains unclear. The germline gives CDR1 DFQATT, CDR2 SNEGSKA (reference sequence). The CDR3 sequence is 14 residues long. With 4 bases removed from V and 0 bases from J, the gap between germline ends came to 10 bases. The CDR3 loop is CSANPVLAKNIQYF. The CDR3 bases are TGCAGTGCTAATCCAGTACTAGCCAAAAACATTCAGTACTTC.

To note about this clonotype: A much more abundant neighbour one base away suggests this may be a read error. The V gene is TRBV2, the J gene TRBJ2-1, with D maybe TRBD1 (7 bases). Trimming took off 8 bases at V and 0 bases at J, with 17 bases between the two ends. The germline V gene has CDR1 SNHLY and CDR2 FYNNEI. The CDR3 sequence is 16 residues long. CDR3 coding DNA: TGTGCCAGCTGTGCCAGGGGGGCGATCTCCTACAATGAGCAGTTCTTC. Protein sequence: CASCARGAISYNEQFF.

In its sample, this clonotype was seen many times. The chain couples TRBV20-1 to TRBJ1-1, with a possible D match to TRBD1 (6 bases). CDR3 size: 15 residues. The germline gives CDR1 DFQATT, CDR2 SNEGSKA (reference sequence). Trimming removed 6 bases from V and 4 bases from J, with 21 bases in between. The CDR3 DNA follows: TGCAGTGCGGGGGGCCGGAGCGGTGGTGGCACTGAAGCTTTCTTT. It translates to CSAGGRSGGGTEAFF.

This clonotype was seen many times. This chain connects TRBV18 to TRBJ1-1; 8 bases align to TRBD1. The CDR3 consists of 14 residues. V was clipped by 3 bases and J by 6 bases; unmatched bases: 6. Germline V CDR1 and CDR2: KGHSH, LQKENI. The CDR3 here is CASSPPGGRAEAFF. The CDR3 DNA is TGTGCCAGCTCACCCCCAGGGGGCCGGGCTGAAGCTTTCTTT.

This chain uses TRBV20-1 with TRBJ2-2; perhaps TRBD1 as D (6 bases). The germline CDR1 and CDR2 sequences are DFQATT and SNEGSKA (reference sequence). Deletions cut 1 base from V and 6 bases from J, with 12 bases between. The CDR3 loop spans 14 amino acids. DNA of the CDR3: TGCAGTGCTAGAGGGGCAGGGGTAGCCGGGGAGCTGTTTTTT. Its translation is CSARGAGVAGELFF.

CDR3 residues: CSARIAGLTETQYF. CDR3 sequence (DNA): TGCAGTGCTAGGATCGCGGGGCTTACTGAGACCCAGTACTTC. The chain has TRBV20-1 and TRBJ2-5, with a tentative D call TRBD2 (6 bases). The CDR3 sequence is 14 residues long. The V and J ends lost 3 bases and 5 bases respectively, with 16 bases between them. Germline-derived CDR1 and CDR2 are DFQATT and SNEGSKA (reference sequence).

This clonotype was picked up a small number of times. The CDR3 DNA is TGCAGTGCTAACGCCCGGGACACCCATGGCTACACCTTC. Translated: CSANARDTHGYTF. The rearrangement joins TRBV20-1 to TRBJ1-2; D is perhaps TRBD1 (6 bases). Trimming left V 4 bases short and J 6 bases short, with 15 bases between. Germline CDR1 is DFQATT and CDR2 is SNEGSKA (reference sequence). The CDR3 is made up of 13 amino acids.

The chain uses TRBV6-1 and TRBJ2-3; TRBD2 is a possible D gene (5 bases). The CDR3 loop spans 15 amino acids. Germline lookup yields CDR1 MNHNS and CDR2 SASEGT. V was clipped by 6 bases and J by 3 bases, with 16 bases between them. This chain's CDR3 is CASRTDYYGTDTQYF. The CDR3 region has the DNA TGTGCCAGCAGGACCGACTACTACGGGACAGATACGCAGTATTTT.

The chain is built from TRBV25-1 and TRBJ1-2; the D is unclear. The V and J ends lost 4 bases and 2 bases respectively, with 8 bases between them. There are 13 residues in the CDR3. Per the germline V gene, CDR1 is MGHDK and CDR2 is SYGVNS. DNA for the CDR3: TGTGCCAGCAGTGTAGGTGCGAACTATGGCTACACCTTC. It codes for CASSVGANYGYTF.